This TCR beta chain was documented in a study of shared clonotypes between healthy human individuals. General study findings and limits: Researchers sampled only blood; tissue repertoires likely differ. All-four-donor shared clonotypes had higher generation probabilities than non-shared clonotypes did.

A note on this clone: The antigen remains unidentified. Other DNA sequences in this specimen translate into the identical CDR3.

All donors qualified as healthy HIV-negative adults and had experienced no recent acute infections or vaccinations. Only Caucasian adults living in Nashville, Tennessee served as donors. The V gene's germline CDR1 is MNHEY and CDR2 SVGAGI. CDR3 size: 14 residues. V was trimmed by 2 bases and J by 0 bases, leaving 5 bases between them. Profiling relied on immunoSEQ multiplex PCR, and the TCRdb table lists in-frame clones only, not all of them. The repertoire holds some 2,500,000 clones, with 80% to 95% as singletons. The V and J genes are TRBV6-5 and TRBJ1-3; D unclear. The TCR originated in a man aged 18 to 29 in good health. Some clones in this sample may be carry-over from other donors' samples. What was sequenced was naive CD4+ T cells from PBMCs. As for subset: CD45RA+ positively selected. CDR3 DNA: TGTGCCAGCAGTTACCGAGGCTCTGGAAACACCATATATTTT. Amino acids: CASSYRGSGNTIYF.